The table lists the clone carrying this T cell receptor beta chain with a few counts. The target antigen is unknown. This sample was included in a study of T cell responses to AZD1222 COVID-19 vaccine. Broader study findings: Repertoires were obtained solely post-peak T cell response. Unmutated variant regions are reportedly the target of nearly half of TCRs that are spike-specific. A rise in Spike-specific TCR breadth and depth followed two AZD1222 doses.

Using immunoSEQ multiplex PCR, the repertoire was profiled, and TCRdb retains in-frame clones only, with some absent. The profile shows 150,000 to 160,000 clones, over 85% of them singletons. Per germline, CDR1 KGHSH and CDR2 LQKENI. Trimming took off 2 bases at V and 6 bases at J, with 13 bases between the two ends. The CDR3 contains 14 residues. The rearrangement links TRBV18 to TRBJ1-2; D may be TRBD1 (6 bases). The receptor comes from an adult in good health. Sequencing was performed on peripheral blood, taken on day 0 of AZD1222 vaccination. The CDR3 DNA is TGTGCCAGCTCACCAGTGGGCAGGGGTAATGGCTACACCTTC. Translation gives CASSPVGRGNGYTF.